Below are 18 T cell receptor beta chains sequenced from a single sample in a study of T cells in Graves' hyperthyroidism and ophthalmopathy. Amplification targeted TCR beta CDR3 regions from RNA transcripts. Carried out on the TCR CDR3, a first-round RT-PCR used the HTBI primer set. MiXCR, applied by TCRdb to the multiplex PCR reads, yields one record per CDR3 protein. The sample shows approximately 400,000 distinct CDR3 sequences, roughly 14% of them seen only once. Sequences were obtained from blood. The receptors here all came from a woman aged 18-29 years with Graves' hyperthyroidism.

There are many counts of this clonotype. The chain combines TRBV7-2 with TRBJ1-2; D is ambiguous. The germline gives CDR1 SGHTA, CDR2 FQGNSA. V lost 2 bases and J 7 bases, leaving 14 bases between the germline ends. This CDR3 has 14 residues. For the CDR3, the DNA is TGTGCCAGCAGCTTATACTTAGGGAACCCTGGCTACACCTTC. Its protein is CASSLYLGNPGYTF.

This clonotype was counted a few times. The chain recombines TRBV12-3 or TRBV12-4 with TRBJ1-2, with D possibly being TRBD1 (6 bases). The V end lost 6 bases, the J end lost 4 bases, and 15 bases lay between the germline ends. The CDR3 contains 14 residues. DNA of the CDR3: TGTGCCAGCAGACCCAACGGACAGCCCTATGGCTACACCTTC. Its translation is CASRPNGQPYGYTF.

CDR3 loop: CASSYRLAGSSEQFF. DNA of the CDR3: TGTGCCAGCAGTTACAGACTAGCGGGAAGTTCTGAGCAGTTCTTC. This rearrangement joins TRBV28 to TRBJ2-1; 11 positions agree with TRBD2. J lost 9 bases, V lost 4 bases, and 8 bases had no gene match. The CDR3 has 15 amino acids. Germline V lookup: CDR1 MDHEN, CDR2 SYDVKM.

The rearrangement joins TRBV20-1 to TRBJ1-2, with no clear D. The CDR3 spans 11 residues. V was trimmed by 4 bases and J by 2 bases, leaving 5 bases between them. Germline CDR1 reads DFQATT; CDR2 reads SNEGSKA (reference sequence). Here the CDR3 reads CSAIENYGYTF. The CDR3 DNA reads as TGCAGTGCTATAGAGAACTATGGCTACACCTTC.

This clonotype has ten or more counts. The chain links TRBV2 to TRBJ1-6; the D is unclear. The length of the CDR3 is 14 residues. Between the trimmed V and J ends, which lost 1 base and 6 bases, there was a span of 7 bases. CDR1 and CDR2 from the germline V gene are SNHLY and FYNNEI. CDR3: CASSEDIPNSPLHF. CDR3 nucleotide sequence: TGTGCCAGCAGTGAAGACATCCCTAATTCACCCCTCCACTTT.

The V and J genes are TRBV28 and TRBJ2-6; D gene ambiguous. CDR3 length equals 15 residues. V dropped 7 bases and J dropped 1 base, with 11 bases sitting between them. From germline, CDR1 is MDHEN and CDR2 SYDVKM. The CDR3 protein is CASTPASSGANVLTF. In DNA form, the CDR3 reads TGTGCCAGCACCCCGGCTTCTTCTGGGGCCAACGTCCTGACTTTC.

This clonotype has more than one count but fewer than ten. The chain recombines TRBV20-1 with TRBJ2-1, with D maybe TRBD1 (5 bases). CDR3 size: 12 residues. Germline V gene sequence: CDR1 DFQATT, CDR2 SNEGSKA (reference sequence). V was clipped by 3 bases and J by 9 bases, with 12 bases between them. The CDR3 reads CSASQGRGEQFF. CDR3 nucleotides: TGCAGTGCTAGCCAGGGCCGCGGTGAGCAGTTCTTC.

In its sample, this clonotype was seen many times. V gene TRBV5-1 combines with J gene TRBJ2-3, with a weak D call TRBD2 (7 bases). The V end was cut by 1 base, the J end by 0 bases, with 12 bases between. Germline V gives CDR1 SGHRS, CDR2 YFSETQ. This CDR3 has 16 residues. The CDR3: CASSLFRGASTDTQYF. The CDR3 DNA reads as TGCGCCAGCAGCTTGTTCCGGGGGGCTAGCACAGATACGCAGTATTTT.

This clonotype was seen only a few times. The CDR3 is CASSSGQVNQPQHF. The CDR3 nucleotides are TGTGCCAGCAGTTCCGGACAGGTCAATCAGCCCCAGCATTTT. The J gene is TRBJ1-5, the V gene TRBV5-6; TRBD1 matches at 7 bases. This CDR3 spans 14 amino acids. With 5 bases clipped from V and 3 bases from J, the junction kept 5 bases outside the gene matches. Germline V CDR1 and CDR2: SGHDT, YYEEEE.

This clonotype was seen only a few times. This rearrangement joins TRBV7-3 to TRBJ1-1, with unresolved D. Germline lookup yields CDR1 SGHTA and CDR2 FQGTGA. CDR3 size: 13 residues. Trimming cost V 1 base and J 4 bases, with 7 bases left between them. The CDR3 coding sequence is TGTGCCAGCAGCTTAAACAAGGGCACTGAAGCTTTCTTT. Amino acids: CASSLNKGTEAFF.

The V gene is TRBV7-6, the J gene TRBJ2-4; TRBD1 matches 7 bases. Germline-derived CDR1 and CDR2 are SGHVS and FNYEAQ. The length of the CDR3 is 19 residues. Unmatched junction bases numbered 12, after V lost 1 base and J lost 0 bases. CDR3 sequence reads: CASSLGSRQGELAKNIQYF. In nucleotides, the CDR3 is TGTGCCAGCAGCTTAGGTTCGCGGCAGGGGGAACTAGCCAAAAACATTCAGTACTTC.

This clonotype was picked up many times. V is TRBV20-1 and J is TRBJ2-1; D unresolved. The V and J ends lost 1 base and 0 bases respectively, with 10 bases between them. The germline V gene has CDR1 DFQATT and CDR2 SNEGSKA (reference sequence). This CDR3 has 15 residues. CDR3 sequence reads: CSARVSRSSYNEQFF. The CDR3, as DNA: TGCAGTGCTAGAGTATCTAGAAGCTCCTACAATGAGCAGTTCTTC.

As regards this clonotype: This likely comes from a read error, as the CDR3 has no conserved phenylalanine or tryptophan at its end. The chain recombines TRBV2 with TRBJ1-4; maybe TRBD1 (5 bases). The CDR3 spans 15 residues. V gave up 8 bases and J gave up 1 base, with 14 bases separating them. The V gene's germline CDR1 is SNHLY and CDR2 FYNNEI. The CDR3 DNA reads TGTGCCAGCCAGGATACGGGGCGAACTAATGAAAAACTGTTTCTT. Amino acid sequence: CASQDTGRTNEKLFL.

This clonotype was found many times. V gene TRBV20-1 combines with J gene TRBJ2-1, with TRBD2 identical over 13 bases. This CDR3 comprises 16 residues. Germline lookup yields CDR1 DFQATT and CDR2 SNEGSKA (reference sequence). The V and J ends lost 6 bases and 4 bases, in that order; junction bases with no gene match: 9. Written as DNA, the CDR3 is TGCAGTGCACACTCTACTAGCGGGGGGGTTTACAATGAGCAGTTCTTC. This gives the protein CSAHSTSGGVYNEQFF.

In its sample, this clonotype was seen many times. The V call is TRBV7-2, the J call TRBJ2-7; D tentatively reads TRBD1 or TRBD2 (6 bases each). CDR1 and CDR2 (germline): SGHTA, FQGNSA. Trimming removed 1 base from V and 1 base from J, with 11 bases in between. The CDR3 is made up of 15 amino acids. The CDR3 sequence: CASSLGRGTSYEQYF. In nucleotides, the CDR3 is TGTGCCAGCAGCTTAGGGAGGGGGACTTCCTACGAGCAGTACTTC.

This clonotype was counted ten times or more. The chain recombines TRBV11-2 with TRBJ1-1; D perhaps matches TRBD1 (5 bases). Germline assignment: CDR1 SGHAT and CDR2 FQNNGV. The CDR3 sequence is 18 residues long. The V end lost 1 base, the J end lost 1 base, and 19 bases lay between the germline ends. The CDR3 nucleotides are TGTGCCAGCAGCTTAGTAATAAGTCGGGGACGAAGGAACACTGAAGCTTTCTTT. It translates to CASSLVISRGRRNTEAFF.

V and J are TRBV5-1 and TRBJ2-1; 10 bases are a match to TRBD2. The CDR3 is 18 amino acids. V shed 0 bases and J 0 bases; nucleotides not matched to a gene: 6. Germline V gene data show CDR1 as SGHRS and CDR2 as YFSETQ. CDR3 amino acids: CASSLELAGANSYNEQFF. The CDR3 region has the DNA TGCGCCAGCAGCTTGGAGCTAGCGGGAGCCAACTCCTACAATGAGCAGTTCTTC.

This clonotype was seen a few times. V usage is TRBV15 and J usage is TRBJ2-7; D call uncertain. Between the trimmed V and J ends, which lost 0 bases and 3 bases, there was a span of 6 bases. The CDR3 length is 13 residues. Per the germline V gene, CDR1 is LNHNV and CDR2 is YYDKDF (reference sequence). CDR3: CATSRDRSYEQYF. In nucleotides, the CDR3 is TGTGCCACCAGCAGAGATAGGAGCTACGAGCAGTACTTC.